Listed below are T cell receptor beta chains from one sample, sequenced in a study of shared clonotypes between healthy human individuals. Clones were sequenced by immunoSEQ multiplex PCR, and TCRdb holds only the in-frame ones, with some missing. This sample has fewer than 2.5 million clones, with roughly 93% found just once. The source material was naive CD4+ T cells from PBMCs. These receptors all come from a man between 18 and 29 years old in good health. Some clones in this sample may be carry-over from other donors' samples. Each CDR3 is given with its conserved first and last residue. Fields, in order: V gene, J gene, D gene, CDR3 protein. A D gene is named only where the DNA matches it firmly.

v_call: TRBV28
j_call: TRBJ2-7
d_call: .
cdr3_aa: CASLSGTTYEQYF

v_call: TRBV11-2
j_call: TRBJ2-7
d_call: TRBD1
cdr3_aa: CASSSNRGLGEQYF

v_call: TRBV29-1
j_call: TRBJ2-5
d_call: TRBD2
cdr3_aa: CSVALAGAETQYF

v_call: TRBV14
j_call: TRBJ2-1
d_call: .
cdr3_aa: CASSQRDIINEQFF

v_call: TRBV4-1
j_call: TRBJ1-5
d_call: TRBD1
cdr3_aa: CASSHSGTGLRFSNQPQHF

v_call: TRBV12-2
j_call: TRBJ2-7
d_call: .
cdr3_aa: CASRLDPGTRSRGEQYF

v_call: TRBV28
j_call: TRBJ2-5
d_call: TRBD2
cdr3_aa: CASSFLGREAQETQYF

v_call: TRBV6-5
j_call: TRBJ2-7
d_call: .
cdr3_aa: CASSGLQDPEGEQYF

v_call: TRBV5-1
j_call: TRBJ2-7
d_call: .
cdr3_aa: CASSLAGGTNEQYF

v_call: TRBV10-3
j_call: TRBJ1-1
d_call: .
cdr3_aa: CAINPGAQREAFF

v_call: TRBV6-4
j_call: TRBJ2-3
d_call: TRBD2
cdr3_aa: CARSRTSGTDTQYF

v_call: TRBV6-5
j_call: TRBJ2-6
d_call: TRBD2
cdr3_aa: CASSSRGVGANVLTF

v_call: TRBV5-1
j_call: TRBJ2-1
d_call: TRBD2
cdr3_aa: CASSREGTSGNEQFF

v_call: TRBV12-5
j_call: TRBJ2-1
d_call: TRBD2
cdr3_aa: CASGLGQTSGGEQFF

v_call: TRBV5-1
j_call: TRBJ2-4
d_call: TRBD1
cdr3_aa: CASSLAPPGQGDTQYF

v_call: TRBV2
j_call: TRBJ1-6
d_call: TRBD1
cdr3_aa: CASSPRTGLIYNSPLHF

v_call: TRBV29-1
j_call: TRBJ1-2
d_call: .
cdr3_aa: CSVEDRKLGVTNYGYTF

v_call: TRBV11-3
j_call: TRBJ2-7
d_call: .
cdr3_aa: CASSAGTGSYEQYF

v_call: TRBV7-2
j_call: TRBJ1-1
d_call: .
cdr3_aa: CATAGRALNTEAFF

v_call: TRBV19
j_call: TRBJ2-2
d_call: TRBD1
cdr3_aa: CASSIRTGHTGELFF

v_call: TRBV6-5
j_call: TRBJ2-1
d_call: TRBD2
cdr3_aa: CASISLAGGRFF

v_call: TRBV5-1
j_call: TRBJ2-1
d_call: .
cdr3_aa: CASSLNLDNEQFF

v_call: TRBV2
j_call: TRBJ2-3
d_call: .
cdr3_aa: CASSERRRTDTQYF

v_call: TRBV6-6
j_call: TRBJ1-4
d_call: .
cdr3_aa: CASIKTSVEGEKLFF

v_call: TRBV29-1
j_call: TRBJ2-7
d_call: .
cdr3_aa: CSVRAPFRGTQYF

v_call: TRBV30
j_call: TRBJ1-3
d_call: .
cdr3_aa: CAWSVSSGNTIYF

v_call: TRBV28
j_call: TRBJ1-2
d_call: .
cdr3_aa: CASSYRVSNYGYTF

v_call: TRBV7-2
j_call: TRBJ2-7
d_call: TRBD2
cdr3_aa: CASSPSGTRSYEQYF

v_call: TRBV28
j_call: TRBJ2-7
d_call: .
cdr3_aa: CASSNYQTASYEQYF

v_call: TRBV28
j_call: TRBJ2-2
d_call: TRBD2
cdr3_aa: CASSLGSGRVPGELFF

v_call: TRBV6-5
j_call: TRBJ1-1
d_call: .
cdr3_aa: CASSYGTGVTEAFF

v_call: TRBV5-1
j_call: TRBJ2-7
d_call: TRBD1
cdr3_aa: CASSPMTGGMDEQYF

v_call: TRBV6-1
j_call: TRBJ2-7
d_call: .
cdr3_aa: CASSLLGGRNEQYF

v_call: TRBV5-1
j_call: TRBJ2-7
d_call: TRBD2
cdr3_aa: CASSGTSGDYEQYF

v_call: TRBV29-1
j_call: TRBJ1-1
d_call: .
cdr3_aa: CSVAGVLNTEAFF

v_call: TRBV28
j_call: TRBJ1-5
d_call: TRBD1
cdr3_aa: CASSLAGQGAPGQHF

v_call: TRBV30
j_call: TRBJ2-1
d_call: TRBD2
cdr3_aa: CAWRGGSRNEQFF

v_call: TRBV19
j_call: TRBJ2-7
d_call: TRBD2
cdr3_aa: CASRDRTSNLHEQYF

v_call: TRBV28
j_call: TRBJ1-6
d_call: .
cdr3_aa: CASSLFGGDSPLHF

v_call: TRBV7-9
j_call: TRBJ2-5
d_call: TRBD2
cdr3_aa: CASSWGGETQYF

v_call: TRBV10-3
j_call: TRBJ2-7
d_call: TRBD1
cdr3_aa: CAIIRGQTHYEQYF